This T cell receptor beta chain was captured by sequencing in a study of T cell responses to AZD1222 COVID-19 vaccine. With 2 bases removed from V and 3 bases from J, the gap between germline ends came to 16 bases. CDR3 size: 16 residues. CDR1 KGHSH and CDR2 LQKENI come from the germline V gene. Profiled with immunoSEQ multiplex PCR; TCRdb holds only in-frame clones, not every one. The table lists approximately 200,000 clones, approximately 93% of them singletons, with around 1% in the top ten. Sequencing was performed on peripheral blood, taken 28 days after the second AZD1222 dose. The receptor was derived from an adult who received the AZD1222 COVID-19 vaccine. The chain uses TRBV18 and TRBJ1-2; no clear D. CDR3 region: CASSPISRSMDYGYTF. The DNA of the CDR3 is TGTGCCAGCTCACCAATATCTAGGTCGATGGACTATGGCTACACCTTC.